These 24 T cell receptor beta chains came from one sample sequenced in a study of blood T cells in healthy people across ages. A sample-barcoded 5' primer and a J-beta primer mix were used in a second PCR of roughly 6 to 11 cycles. MiXCR, run by TCRdb on the 5' RACE reads, gives a single entry per CDR3 protein. The sample holds under 950,000 distinct CDR3 sequences, about 20% seen once. The material sequenced was blood. These receptors originate from a man between 65 and 85 years old in good health.

This clonotype was detected a few times. The rearrangement uses TRBV7-9 and TRBJ1-2, with a tentative D call TRBD1 (5 bases). V lost 6 bases, J lost 4 bases, and 18 bases lay in between. This CDR3 comprises 15 residues. Germline V gene data show CDR1 as SEHNR and CDR2 as FQNEAQ (reference sequence). CDR3 in amino acids: CASRPSSGDFYGYTF. The CDR3 bases are TGTGCCAGCAGACCCTCTTCCGGGGACTTCTATGGCTACACCTTC.

On this clonotype: At one end, the junction sequence differs from germline, possibly due to a read error. The chain carries TRBV7-2 and TRBJ2-3, with 8 positions matching TRBD2. The length of the CDR3 is 17 residues. Germline V gene sequence: CDR1 SGHTA, CDR2 FQGNSA. CDR3 DNA sequence: TGTGCCAGCAGCTTAGAGGCTAGCGGGTTTCGCACAGATACGCAGTGTTTT. Translating it yields CASSLEASGFRTDTQCF.

The chain uses TRBV12-3 or TRBV12-4 and TRBJ2-2; TRBD2 matches 12 bases. V lost 2 bases to trimming and J lost 2 bases; unmatched junction nucleotides: 6. The CDR3 sequence is 18 residues long. CDR3 sequence reads: CASSLTTGLAGNTGELFF. The DNA for the CDR3 is TGTGCCAGCAGTTTAACTACGGGACTAGCGGGTAACACCGGGGAGCTGTTTTTT.

The chain has TRBV2 and TRBJ1-2; D is unresolved. The CDR3 extends over 11 amino acids. Germline CDR1 and CDR2: SNHLY and FYNNEI. Trimming removed 6 bases at V and 7 bases at J, with 9 bases between. This CDR3 is CASRIISGYTF. CDR3 nucleotide sequence: TGTGCCAGCAGAATAATCAGTGGCTACACCTTC.

This clonotype appeared many times. This chain joins TRBV20-1 and TRBJ1-1, with unresolved D. Germline CDR1 DFQATT, CDR2 SNEGSKA (reference sequence). The ends were cut back, 5 bases at V and 5 bases at J, with 21 bases in the middle. The CDR3 extends over 15 amino acids. The CDR3 nucleotides read TGCAGTGCTCAACCGATGGGCGGGTGGAAAACTGAAGCTTTCTTT. Its translation: CSAQPMGGWKTEAFF.

In this sample, this clonotype turned up many times. The chain couples TRBV14 to TRBJ2-3, with D possibly TRBD1 on 5 matching bases. CDR3 length: 14 amino acids. Germline V gene data show CDR1 as SGHDN and CDR2 as FVKESK. The V end lost 1 base, the J end lost 3 bases, and 8 bases lay between the germline ends. The CDR3 nucleotides read TGTGCCAGCAGCCAAGTTAGGACAACAGATACGCAGTATTTT. Protein product: CASSQVRTTDTQYF.

This clonotype has a handful of counts. The chain carries TRBV7-2 and TRBJ2-7, with D perhaps matching TRBD1 or TRBD2 (5 bases each). The ends were cut back, 5 bases at V and 0 bases at J, with 17 bases in the middle. Germline V CDR1 and CDR2: SGHTA, FQGNSA. There are 16 residues in the CDR3. CDR3 amino acids: CASSLGPGTPSYEQYF. The CDR3 bases are TGTGCCAGCAGCCTCGGTCCCGGGACGCCCTCCTACGAGCAGTACTTC.

The rearrangement links TRBV29-1 to TRBJ1-2, with D uncertain. The CDR3 contains 17 residues. Germline CDR1 reads SQVTM; CDR2 reads ANQGSEA. V lost 0 bases to trimming and J lost 7 bases, with 24 bases between them. The CDR3 sequence is CSVEEWGVQVGFSGYTF. DNA of the CDR3: TGCAGCGTTGAAGAGTGGGGAGTTCAGGTTGGGTTCAGTGGCTACACCTTC.

This clonotype was recorded a few times. This rearrangement joins TRBV19 to TRBJ2-1; no clear D gene. The CDR3 consists of 14 residues. Between the trimmed V and J ends, which lost 1 base and 7 bases, there was a span of 11 bases. CDR1 is LNHDA and CDR2 is SQIVND in the germline V gene (reference sequence). CDR3 sequence: CASSIGRTMNEQFF. The CDR3 nucleotides are TGTGCCAGTAGTATAGGGCGGACCATGAATGAGCAGTTCTTC.

In DNA, the CDR3 is TGCGCCAGCAGCCAAGATTCGAGGCCGCGGGGCTATGGCTACACCTTC. Translating gives CASSQDSRPRGYGYTF. The J gene is TRBJ1-2, the V gene TRBV4-3; D remains unclear. This CDR3 comprises 16 residues. Trimming left V 0 bases short and J 4 bases short, with 15 bases between. Germline CDR1 LGHNA, CDR2 YSLEER.

This clonotype has just a few counts. The J gene is TRBJ2-7, the V gene TRBV7-9; 7 bases line up with TRBD2. Germline-derived CDR1 and CDR2 are SEHNR and FQNEAQ (reference sequence). The CDR3 has 15 residues. J was trimmed by 6 bases and V by 0 bases; bases with no gene match: 8. CDR3 in DNA: TGTGCCAGCAGCTTAGCTGGCGGGAGAGGTCTCGAGCAGTACGTC. Residues: CASSLAGGRGLEQYV.

The rearrangement links TRBV2 to TRBJ2-2; D is uncertain. CDR1 SNHLY and CDR2 FYNNEI come from the germline V gene. This CDR3 spans 15 amino acids. With 1 base removed from V and 1 base from J, the gap between germline ends came to 7 bases. In nucleotides, the CDR3 is TGTGCCAGCAGTGAAGGAAACAGGAACACCGGGGAGCTGTTTTTT. Amino acid sequence: CASSEGNRNTGELFF.

The CDR3 here is CAIRDSERPYNEQFF. The CDR3 nucleotides read TGTGCCATCAGGGATAGTGAGAGACCCTACAATGAGCAGTTCTTC. V usage is TRBV10-3 and J usage is TRBJ2-1, with D hard to call. Germline V gives CDR1 ENHRY, CDR2 SYGVKD. This CDR3 comprises 15 residues. V was shortened by 6 bases and J by 2 bases, with 14 bases between the two germline ends.

Of note for this clonotype: The final CDR3 position lacks the conserved phenylalanine or tryptophan, pointing to a likely read error. The chain joins TRBV29-1 to TRBJ2-4; 7 nucleotides match TRBD1. The CDR3 contains 14 residues. The junction had 10 bases not matched to a gene; V was cut back by 7 bases and J by 4 bases. Germline values: CDR1 SQVTM, CDR2 ANQGSEA. CDR3 nucleotide sequence: TGCAGCGCCCTGTCGGGACAGCCTAAAAACATTCAGTACCTC. Amino acids: CSALSGQPKNIQYL.

The J gene is TRBJ1-4, the V gene TRBV6-6; no clear D. The length of the CDR3 is 14 residues. The ends were cut back, 7 bases at V and 0 bases at J, with 9 bases in the middle. Germline assignment: CDR1 MNHNY and CDR2 SVGAGI (reference sequence). CDR3 in amino acids: CASTYVPTNEKLFF. CDR3 DNA: TGTGCCAGCACCTACGTACCAACTAATGAAAAACTGTTTTTT.

This clonotype was counted many times. This sequence joins TRBV20-1 and TRBJ1-1; 7 bases map to TRBD1. CDR3 length: 12 residues. Trimming at V came to 6 bases and at J to 7 bases, leaving 8 bases not matched to a gene. CDR1 DFQATT and CDR2 SNEGSKA come from the germline V gene (reference sequence). Written as DNA, the CDR3 is TGCAGTGCCCCTCGACAGGGAATTGAAGCTTTCTTT. Residues: CSAPRQGIEAFF.

With regard to this clonotype: In this CDR3 the conserved last residue, phenylalanine or tryptophan, is missing, so a read error is likely. V and J are TRBV4-1 and TRBJ2-5; no definite D call. V lost 2 bases and J lost 5, with 15 bases in between. The CDR3 spans 15 residues. Germline CDR1 reads MGHRA; CDR2 reads YSYEKL. CDR3 residues: CASSQNSRTKETQYS. In DNA, the CDR3 is TGCGCCAGCAGCCAAAATTCCAGGACCAAGGAGACCCAGTACTCC.

This chain links TRBV25-1 with TRBJ2-1; D is undetermined. This CDR3 is built from 15 residues. V lost 8 bases and J lost 0, with 14 bases in between. Germline lookup yields CDR1 MGHDK and CDR2 SYGVNS. CDR3: CASLSEWSSYNEQFF. For the CDR3, the DNA is TGTGCCAGCCTTTCAGAATGGAGCTCCTACAATGAGCAGTTCTTC.

The chain links TRBV7-2 to TRBJ1-2; D is possibly TRBD1 (5 bases). Germline V gene data show CDR1 as SGHTA and CDR2 as FQGNSA. Trimming removed 4 bases at V and 10 bases at J, with 22 bases between. The CDR3 is 15 amino acids. The CDR3 DNA sequence: TGTGCCAGCAGCTCCCCTGGGGACCTGACTAACATCTACACCTTC. This encodes CASSSPGDLTNIYTF.

There are many counts of this clonotype. This chain links TRBV18 with TRBJ1-1; D unclear. The V end lost 4 bases, the J end lost 9 bases, and 15 bases lay between the germline ends. The germline V gene has CDR1 KGHSH and CDR2 LQKENI. This CDR3 is built from 13 residues. The CDR3 loop reads CASSQEGGWKAFF. DNA of the CDR3: TGTGCCAGCTCACAGGAAGGTGGATGGAAAGCTTTCTTT.

This clonotype was found a few times. The chain links TRBV29-1 to TRBJ1-1; D is perhaps TRBD1 (5 bases). V was clipped by 2 bases and J by 5 bases, with 12 bases between them. Germline CDR1 and CDR2: SQVTM and ANQGSEA. This CDR3 has 13 residues. CDR3 bases: TGCAGCGTTGAACCCAGGGTTCGGACTGAAGCTTTCTTT. Translated, it gives CSVEPRVRTEAFF.

This clonotype was counted between two and nine times. Here the CDR3 reads CSSLGQNPNYGYTF. DNA of the CDR3: TGCAGCTCCTTGGGACAAAATCCTAACTATGGCTACACCTTC. The J gene is TRBJ1-2, the V gene TRBV29-1; D possibly corresponds to TRBD1 (6 bases). Trimming took 8 bases from V and 0 from J, leaving 16 bases between them. The germline CDR1 and CDR2 sequences are SQVTM and ANQGSEA. The CDR3 has 14 residues. Drawing the rest from reference TRBV29-1 and TRBJ1-2, the complete variable domain is SAVISQKPSRDICQRGTSLTIQCQVDSQVTMMFWYRQQPGQSLTLIATANQGSEATYESGFVIDKFPISRPNLTFSTLTVSNMSPEDSSIYLCSSLGQNPNYGYTFGSGTRLTVV.

The chain couples TRBV20-1 to TRBJ2-1; maybe TRBD2 (6 bases). The V and J ends lost 5 bases and 0 bases respectively, with 14 bases between them. The germline V gene has CDR1 DFQATT and CDR2 SNEGSKA (reference sequence). The CDR3 runs to 15 residues. CDR3 bases: TGCAGTGCTGGGCGGGACCGGACCTCCTACAATGAGCAGTTCTTC. Its protein product is CSAGRDRTSYNEQFF.

This rearrangement joins TRBV25-1 to TRBJ2-5; 9 positions agree with TRBD1. This CDR3 is 16 amino acids long. With 1 base clipped from V and 4 bases from J, the junction kept 7 bases outside the gene matches. Germline values: CDR1 MGHDK, CDR2 SYGVNS. The CDR3 region is CASSEFGTGKRETQYF. The DNA of the CDR3 is TGTGCCAGCAGTGAATTCGGGACAGGGAAGAGAGAGACCCAGTACTTC.